The 22 T cell receptor beta chains presented below share a single source sample, sequenced in a study of human T cells and chemical hapten exposure. Time point: patch test 3, about 24 weeks after DPC sensitization. Regarding treatment: therapeutic diphenylcyclopropenone sensitization with weekly scalp DPC. TCRdb ran MiXCR on the RACE reads and lists one entry per CDR3 protein. The data contain more than 150,000 distinct CDR3 sequences, about 25% of them singletons. The source was whole blood, collected in connection with sensitization to the hapten diphenylcyclopropenone (DPC). All receptors derive from a woman in her forties with alopecia areata. Some clones in this sample may be carry-over from other donors' samples.

This clonotype came up a few times. The chain combines TRBV6-5 with TRBJ2-5, with D possibly TRBD2 on 6 matching bases. Between the trimmed V and J ends, which lost 7 bases and 7 bases, there was a span of 16 bases. This CDR3 is 13 amino acids long. The germline gives CDR1 MNHEY, CDR2 SVGAGI. CDR3 protein: CASNPGAGGTQYF. In DNA, the CDR3 is TGTGCCAGCAACCCCGGAGCCGGGGGGACCCAGTACTTC.

In its sample, this clonotype was seen a few times. The chain is built from TRBV15 and TRBJ2-7, with 11 bases matching TRBD1. Germline values: CDR1 LNHNV, CDR2 YYDKDF (reference sequence). The V gene end was trimmed by 5 bases and the J gene end by 2 bases; junction bases not matched to a gene: 2. The CDR3 length is 14 residues. The CDR3 DNA follows: TGTGCCACCAGCGTGGACAGGGGGCCCTACGAGCAGTACTTC. This codes for CATSVDRGPYEQYF.

The sample holds a few counts of this clonotype. V is TRBV20-1 and J is TRBJ1-4; 7 nucleotides agree with TRBD1. CDR3 size: 14 residues. Germline CDR1 DFQATT, CDR2 SNEGSKA (reference sequence). The junction had 8 bases not matched to a gene; V was cut back by 5 bases and J by 5 bases. CDR3 amino acids: CSARRGMGNEKLFF. The CDR3 coding sequence is TGCAGTGCTCGCAGGGGGATGGGGAATGAAAAACTGTTTTTT.

This clonotype was observed a handful of times. The genes are TRBV12-3 or TRBV12-4 and TRBJ2-7; 12 bases align to TRBD1. The CDR3 totals 14 residues. Trimming at V came to 6 bases and at J to 7 bases, leaving 7 bases not matched to a gene. The CDR3 nucleotides read TGTGCCAGCAGGCCGGGACAGGGGGCGCGGGAGCAGTACTTC. Residues: CASRPGQGAREQYF.

This clonotype was seen only a few times. This sequence joins TRBV7-2 and TRBJ1-4; D possibly corresponds to TRBD1 (6 bases). Germline CDR1 SGHTA, CDR2 FQGNSA. V lost 5 bases to trimming and J lost 5 bases, with 18 bases between them. The CDR3 runs 16 residues. The CDR3 coding sequence is TGTGCCAGCAGCCCACAGGCGGGGGCGCCCAATGAAAAACTGTTTTTT. Its protein is CASSPQAGAPNEKLFF. The whole variable domain, remainder taken from reference TRBV7-2 and TRBJ1-4, is GAGVSQSPSNKVTEKGKDVELRCDPISGHTALYWYRQSLGQGLEFLIYFQGNSAPDKSGLPSDRFSAERTGGSVSTLTIQRTQQEDSAVYLCASSPQAGAPNEKLFFGSGTQLSVL.

This clonotype was observed a single time. The chain employs TRBV3-1 and TRBJ2-3; TRBD2 aligns across 7 bases. Looked up from germline, CDR1 is LGHDT and CDR2 is YNNKEL (reference sequence). With 5 bases clipped from V and 4 bases from J, the junction kept 6 bases outside the gene matches. The CDR3 runs 14 residues. The CDR3 region has the DNA TGTGCCAGCAGCGCCGGGGAGGGCGCAGATACGCAGTATTTT. It codes for CASSAGEGADTQYF.

The chain couples TRBV27 to TRBJ2-1; TRBD2 is a possible D gene (5 bases). V was cut by 3 bases and J by 1 base, with 10 bases left in between. The CDR3 extends over 15 amino acids. From germline, CDR1 is MNHEY and CDR2 SMNVEV (reference sequence). The CDR3 sequence is CASSFEGSSYNEQFF. The DNA for the CDR3 is TGTGCCAGCAGTTTTGAGGGTTCTTCCTACAATGAGCAGTTCTTC.

This clonotype was observed a few times. The CDR3 loop reads CASSLQGARDTEAFF. The DNA for the CDR3 is TGTGCCAGCAGCCTACAGGGGGCTCGGGACACTGAAGCTTTCTTT. The chain carries TRBV7-8 and TRBJ1-1; TRBD1 matches at 9 bases. The CDR3 length is 15 residues. V was pared by 5 bases and J by 3 bases, with 7 bases of the junction left unmatched. The germline V gene encodes CDR1 SGHVS and CDR2 FQNEAQ.

This clonotype was seen at least ten times. This chain links TRBV20-1 with TRBJ2-1; TRBD2 aligns across 7 bases. CDR1 DFQATT and CDR2 SNEGSKA come from the germline V gene (reference sequence). The length of the CDR3 is 14 residues. The ends lost 5 bases at V and 2 bases at J; junction bases unmatched: 6. The CDR3 sequence: CSAGRAGAYNEQFF. The DNA of the CDR3 is TGCAGTGCTGGGAGGGCGGGCGCCTACAATGAGCAGTTCTTC.

The rearrangement links TRBV7-2 to TRBJ2-4; the D is unclear. CDR3 size: 12 residues. The germline V and J ends were trimmed by 5 bases and 5 bases, with 7 bases remaining between them. Germline assignment: CDR1 SGHTA and CDR2 FQGNSA. As DNA, the CDR3 is TGTGCCAGCAGCCCCTCCCAAAACATTCAGTACTTC. This translates into CASSPSQNIQYF.

The count of this clonotype is one. The V and J genes are TRBV15 and TRBJ2-7; 8 positions agree with TRBD1. The V gene's germline CDR1 is LNHNV and CDR2 YYDKDF (reference sequence). The junction had 16 bases not matched to a gene; V was cut back by 3 bases and J by 6 bases. The CDR3 length is 17 residues. The CDR3 coding sequence is TGTGCCACCAGCAGGACCCTAGGGACCAGGGGGCTGGGCGAGCAGTACTTC. Protein product: CATSRTLGTRGLGEQYF.

This clonotype was picked up a small number of times. The chain is built from TRBV18 and TRBJ2-3, with D possibly called TRBD1 or TRBD2 (5 bases each). This CDR3 has 13 amino acids. Trimming took 8 bases from V and 0 from J, leaving 9 bases between them. In germline, CDR1 is KGHSH, CDR2 LQKENI. The CDR3 region is CASTRESTDTQYF. The DNA of the CDR3 is TGTGCCAGCACCAGGGAGAGCACAGATACGCAGTATTTT.

This clonotype was recorded a few times. CDR3 sequence (DNA): TGTGCCAGCAGCTTACAACTAGCGGGCGGCCTTGAGTACTTC. Encoded protein: CASSLQLAGGLEYF. The chain has TRBV7-8 and TRBJ2-7, with 9 nucleotides matching TRBD2. The germline CDR1 and CDR2 sequences are SGHVS and FQNEAQ. This CDR3 region has 14 residues. Trimming took 2 bases from V and 11 from J; bases not matched to a gene: 10.

The rearrangement joins TRBV29-1 to TRBJ2-1, with D perhaps TRBD1 (6 bases). The germline V and J ends were trimmed by 2 bases and 6 bases, with 11 bases remaining between them. The CDR3 is 13 amino acids. Germline loops: CDR1 SQVTM, CDR2 ANQGSEA. In DNA form, the CDR3 reads TGCAGCGTTGAATTCGGGACACCCAATGAGCAGTTCTTC. This translates into CSVEFGTPNEQFF.

The genes are TRBV28 and TRBJ2-5; the D is unclear. V lost 5 bases to trimming and J lost 0 bases, with 16 bases between them. Germline V gene sequence: CDR1 MDHEN, CDR2 SYDVKM. The CDR3 contains 16 residues. The CDR3 nucleotides are TGTGCCAGCAGTCCCCCCCTGGGTAGGGACCAAGAGACCCAGTACTTC. Encoded protein: CASSPPLGRDQETQYF.

V gene TRBV18 combines with J gene TRBJ2-7, with 8 positions matching TRBD1. The germline V gene encodes CDR1 KGHSH and CDR2 LQKENI. The V gene end was trimmed by 3 bases and the J gene end by 6 bases; junction bases not matched to a gene: 7. CDR3 length equals 14 residues. The CDR3 here is CASSPRGQGGEQYF. CDR3 DNA: TGTGCCAGCTCACCCAGAGGACAGGGCGGCGAGCAGTACTTC.

This clonotype has only a few counts. In nucleotides, the CDR3 is TGTGCCAGCAGCCGGCTGCGGAGGACCGGGTTCACCGGGGAGCTGTTTTTT. Protein sequence: CASSRLRRTGFTGELFF. The chain combines TRBV27 with TRBJ2-2; maybe TRBD2 (5 bases). The CDR3 has 17 amino acids. Trimming pared 6 bases from V and 4 bases from J, leaving 21 bases between. CDR1 and CDR2 (germline): MNHEY, SMNVEV (reference sequence).

The rearrangement uses TRBV24-1 and TRBJ2-3; D not certain. There are 12 residues in the CDR3. The V gene's germline CDR1 is KGHDR and CDR2 SFDVKD. V was trimmed by 7 bases and J by 2 bases, leaving 6 bases between them. The CDR3 is CATSFATDTQYF. Here the CDR3 DNA reads TGTGCCACCAGCTTCGCCACAGATACGCAGTATTTT.

This clonotype was seen only a few times. The chain uses TRBV6-2 or TRBV6-3 and TRBJ1-4, with no clear D. Germline CDR1 is MNHEY and CDR2 is SVGEGT. Trimming pared 6 bases from V and 6 bases from J, leaving 11 bases between. This CDR3 is 13 amino acids long. CDR3 sequence reads: CASSQANDEKLFF. The CDR3 DNA follows: TGTGCCAGCAGCCAGGCCAACGATGAAAAACTGTTTTTT.

This clonotype has more than one count but fewer than ten. This chain uses TRBV11-2 with TRBJ1-1; D call uncertain. CDR3 length equals 16 residues. The ends were cut back, 1 base at V and 4 bases at J, with 16 bases in the middle. Germline V gene lookup returns CDR1 SGHAT and CDR2 FQNNGV. This CDR3 reads CASSLGLNPKSTEAFF. CDR3 coding DNA: TGTGCCAGCAGCTTAGGACTAAACCCCAAGAGCACTGAAGCTTTCTTT. The variable domain in full, completed from reference TRBV11-2 and TRBJ1-1, reads EAGVAQSPRYKIIEKRQSVAFWCNPISGHATLYWYQQILGQGPKLLIQFQNNGVVDDSQLPKDRFSAERLKGVDSTLKIQPAKLEDSAVYLCASSLGLNPKSTEAFFGQGTRLTVV.

The chain joins TRBV7-3 to TRBJ1-4; 7 bases map to TRBD1. Germline trimming cut 8 bases from V and 8 bases from J; bases unmatched to any gene: 11. The V gene's germline CDR1 is SGHTA and CDR2 FQGTGA. This CDR3 region has 14 residues. CDR3 DNA: TGTGCCAGCCCCCTAAGACAGGGAGGCGAAAAACTGTTTTTT. This translates into CASPLRQGGEKLFF.

The chain employs TRBV25-1 and TRBJ2-7; 8 bases match TRBD1. Germline V gene data show CDR1 as MGHDK and CDR2 as SYGVNS. Trimming removed 7 bases from V and 2 bases from J; junction bases left unmatched: 7. The CDR3 spans 14 residues. The CDR3 loop reads CASTGAQGAYEQYF. CDR3 DNA: TGTGCCAGCACCGGGGCACAGGGGGCCTACGAGCAGTACTTC.